This TCR beta chain was found in a study of cytomegalovirus exposure and HLA in healthy donors. Regarding this clone: The antigen is unknown.

Study results and caveats: Most observed TCR sequences were rare, whereas some public TCRs were detected in many donors.

Both 60 Vbeta primers and 13 Jbeta primers went into the PCR. Sequencing was performed with immunoSEQ multiplex PCR; in TCRdb, only in-frame clones are kept and a portion is missing. The repertoire holds roughly 62,000 clones, with just under 75% as singletons. CDR3 length equals 16 residues. Germline V gene lookup returns CDR1 KGHSH and CDR2 LQKENI. V dropped 2 bases and J dropped 3 bases, with 16 bases sitting between them. The clonotype originates from a woman in her 30s in good health and CMV-seronegative. The specimen was PBMCs. The V call is TRBV18, the J call TRBJ1-2; D remains unclear. The CDR3 nucleotides read TGTGCCAGCTCACCAGTCGAGGGAGCTTCGGACTATGGCTACACCTTC. The encoded protein is CASSPVEGASDYGYTF.